Listed below are T cell receptor beta chains from one sample, sequenced in a study of shared clonotypes between healthy human individuals. Measured with immunoSEQ multiplex PCR; TCRdb has only the in-frame clones, and not every one. This table holds around 510,000 clones, roughly 72% found once. The sample taken for sequencing was PBMCs. Every receptor here comes from a middle-aged woman in good health. Some clones in this sample may be carry-over from other donors' samples. Both conserved end residues are part of each CDR3. A D gene is named only where the DNA matches it firmly. Some rows have no size entry. The others give once, few or many, or a class for an expanded clone.

cdr3_aa | cdr3_nt | d_call | clone_size | j_call | v_call
CASSLKAGGIHNEQFF | TGCGCCAGCAGCTTGAAGGCGGGAGGGATCCACAATGAGCAGTTCTTC | TRBD2 | NA | TRBJ2-1 | TRBV5-1
CASRGQNYGYTF | TGTGCCAGCCGGGGACAGAACTATGGCTACACCTTC | TRBD1 | NA | TRBJ1-2 | TRBV28
CASSSGGRPGVIAEAFF | TGTGCCAGCAGTTCAGGCGGTAGGCCCGGGGTGATAGCTGAAGCTTTCTTT | NA | once | TRBJ1-1 | TRBV27
CAWSVPKRNTEAFF | TGTGCCTGGAGTGTACCCAAGAGGAACACTGAAGCTTTCTTT | NA | once | TRBJ1-1 | TRBV30
CASSNPTGASGQPQHF | TGTGCCAGTAGCAATCCTACAGGGGCCAGCGGTCAGCCCCAGCATTTT | TRBD1 | many | TRBJ1-5 | TRBV19
CASSSGDRRLQYF | TGTGCCAGCAGCTCCGGGGACAGGCGTCTGCAGTATTTT | TRBD1 | NA | TRBJ2-3 | TRBV7-2
CASSDRRTGGYGYTF | TGTGCCAGCAGCGACCGCCGGACAGGGGGCTATGGCTACACCTTC | TRBD1 | few | TRBJ1-2 | TRBV7-2
CASSRDSGVSPLHF | TGCGCCAGCAGCCGGGACTCCGGGGTCTCACCCCTCCACTTT | NA | NA | TRBJ1-6 | TRBV4-3
CASSLVGQVYEQYF | TGTGCCAGCAGTTTAGTCGGACAGGTATACGAGCAGTACTTC | TRBD1 | NA | TRBJ2-7 | TRBV28
CASSCEGTRAQCTQYF | TGTGCCAGCAGCTGCGAGGGGACTAGGGCACAGTGTACGCAGTATTTT | TRBD2 | NA | TRBJ2-3 | TRBV5-4
CASSPDPGGTGELFF | TGTGCCAGCTCACCAGACCCCGGAGGCACCGGGGAGCTGTTTTTT | NA | NA | TRBJ2-2 | TRBV18
CASSLSGSPLHF | TGTGCCAGCAGTTTATCGGGTTCACCCCTCCACTTT | NA | NA | TRBJ1-6 | TRBV28
CASSPLALINGYTF | TGTGCCAGCAGCCCCCTGGCATTGATCAATGGCTACACCTTC | NA | NA | TRBJ1-2 | TRBV7-9
CASSLSRHTIYGYTF | TGTGCCAGCAGTTTATCGAGACACACGATCTATGGCTACACCTTC | NA | NA | TRBJ1-2 | TRBV28
CASSLDPTGAPTEAFF | TGTGCCAGCAGCTTAGATCCGACCGGGGCGCCCACTGAAGCTTTCTTT | NA | many | TRBJ1-1 | TRBV11-2
CASSSEFGVPGNTIYF | TGTGCCAGCAGCTCAGAGTTCGGAGTTCCTGGAAACACCATATATTTT | NA | NA | TRBJ1-3 | TRBV13
CASSKIPGLAGVVETQYF | TGTGCCAGCAGCAAAATACCGGGACTAGCGGGAGTCGTGGAGACCCAGTACTTC | TRBD2 | NA | TRBJ2-5 | TRBV11-2
CASSSTGMGVLETQYF | TGTGCCAGCAGCTCGACAGGGATGGGGGTGTTAGAGACCCAGTACTTC | TRBD1 | NA | TRBJ2-5 | TRBV7-7
CASSFQGPGNQPQHF | TGTGCCAGCAGCTTCCAGGGGCCCGGCAATCAGCCCCAGCATTTT | NA | NA | TRBJ1-5 | TRBV7-9
CASRSAGLPTNEQFF | TGTGCCAGCAGGTCCGCGGGACTCCCCACCAATGAGCAGTTCTTC | NA | NA | TRBJ2-1 | TRBV7-2
CASSSGTINEKLFF | TGTGCCAGCAGCTCCGGGACAATTAATGAAAAACTGTTTTTT | NA | NA | TRBJ1-4 | TRBV7-2
CASSLVGEKLFF | TGTGCCAGCAGCCTCGTAGGTGAAAAACTGTTTTTT | NA | NA | TRBJ1-4 | TRBV5-4
CASSRPALVVANNEQFF | TGCGCCAGCAGCCGCCCGGCCCTAGTTGTAGCAAACAATGAGCAGTTCTTC | NA | NA | TRBJ2-1 | TRBV4-1
CASSTSRTGDTYEQYF | TGTGCCAGCAGTACATCCCGGACAGGCGACACCTACGAGCAGTACTTC | TRBD1 | few | TRBJ2-7 | TRBV28
CASRGQEKYEQYF | TGTGCCAGCAGGGGACAGGAGAAGTACGAGCAGTACTTC | TRBD1 | once | TRBJ2-7 | TRBV25-1
CASSGSGTSEETQYF | TGCGCCAGCAGCGGATCCGGGACTAGCGAAGAGACCCAGTACTTC | TRBD2 | NA | TRBJ2-5 | TRBV5-1
CASSLSLVGKRPEQYF | TGTGCCAGCAGCTTAAGCCTAGTGGGAAAGAGGCCCGAGCAGTACTTC | NA | NA | TRBJ2-7 | TRBV7-2
CASSLVYDTLLYGYTF | TGTGCCAGCAGCTTAGTATACGACACCCTGCTCTATGGCTACACCTTC | NA | NA | TRBJ1-2 | TRBV7-9
CASIGATEAFF | TGTGCCAGCATCGGGGCCACTGAAGCTTTCTTT | NA | NA | TRBJ1-1 | TRBV5-4
CASSLRTGGPYEQYF | TGTGCCAGCAGCTTGCGGACAGGGGGCCCCTACGAGCAGTACTTC | TRBD1 | NA | TRBJ2-7 | TRBV7-9
CASSLDSLAGYTGELFF | TGTGCCAGCAGCTTGGATTCACTAGCGGGATACACCGGGGAGCTGTTTTTT | TRBD2 | NA | TRBJ2-2 | TRBV7-2
CASSASRGTEAFF | TGTGCCAGCAGCGCGAGCAGAGGCACTGAAGCTTTCTTT | NA | NA | TRBJ1-1 | TRBV11-1
CAWSPQGQALDF | TGTGCCTGGAGTCCCCAGGGCCAAGCCTTGGACTTC | NA | NA | TRBJ2-7 | TRBV30
CASSLGLSFQETQYF | TGCGCCAGCAGCTTGGGGCTTTCTTTCCAAGAGACCCAGTACTTC | NA | NA | TRBJ2-5 | TRBV5-1
CASSEEGLPTNEQFF | TGTGCCAGCAGTGAAGAAGGACTACCTACAAATGAGCAGTTCTTC | NA | few | TRBJ2-1 | TRBV6-1
CASSLQGTGEKLFF | TGTGCCAGCAGTTTGCAGGGTACAGGTGAAAAACTGTTTTTT | NA | NA | TRBJ1-4 | TRBV27
CSVQTGGGTEAFF | TGCAGCGTGCAGACAGGGGGTGGCACTGAAGCTTTCTTT | TRBD1 | few | TRBJ1-1 | TRBV29-1
CASRWTGFGANVLTF | TGTGCCAGCAGGTGGACAGGGTTTGGGGCCAACGTCCTGACTTTC | TRBD1 | NA | TRBJ2-6 | TRBV6-5
CASSPQLAGDWGSYNEQFF | TGTGCCAGCAGCCCCCAGCTAGCGGGAGATTGGGGCTCCTACAATGAGCAGTTCTTC | TRBD2 | NA | TRBJ2-1 | TRBV7-6
CASRTSRGAEAFF | TGTGCCAGCAGGACATCCCGTGGGGCTGAAGCTTTCTTT | NA | NA | TRBJ1-1 | TRBV2
CASSLGGVRTDTQYF | TGCGCCAGCAGCTTGGGTGGGGTTCGTACAGATACGCAGTATTTT | NA | NA | TRBJ2-3 | TRBV5-1
CASSLIGVTNYGYTF | TGTGCCAGCAGCCTCATAGGGGTGACTAACTATGGCTACACCTTC | NA | NA | TRBJ1-2 | TRBV28
CASSLLSGRALHTQYF | TGCGCCAGCAGCTTGCTTAGCGGGAGGGCCCTCCATACGCAGTATTTT | TRBD2 | NA | TRBJ2-3 | TRBV5-1
CASSPSRTNTGELFF | TGTGCCAGCAGCCCGTCCAGAACGAACACCGGGGAGCTGTTTTTT | NA | NA | TRBJ2-2 | TRBV7-2
CASSPGTGGREQYF | TGTGCCAGCTCACCAGGGACGGGGGGTCGGGAGCAGTACTTC | TRBD2 | NA | TRBJ2-7 | TRBV18
CASSAGQPNTEAFF | TGCGCCAGCAGCGCCGGACAGCCGAACACTGAAGCTTTCTTT | NA | NA | TRBJ1-1 | TRBV5-1
CASSVGGVVDEQYF | TGCGCCAGCAGTGTAGGAGGGGTGGTTGACGAGCAGTACTTC | NA | once | TRBJ2-7 | TRBV10-2